This TCR beta chain was documented in a study of post-analysis software for immune sequencing data. Regarding the study as a whole: Compared against controls, patients with multiple sclerosis displayed significantly lower normalized Chao1 diversity. Samples sharing a preparation batch grouped tightly together when assessed by F measure.

This clonotype was counted only a few times. Its target is not known. The TCR beta cDNA libraries contained unique molecular identifiers. cDNA molecules numbering roughly 0.5 million came from about 1 to 10 million T cells. MiXCR was run by TCRdb on the PCR reads, yielding one entry per CDR3 protein. The sample yields about 200,000 distinct CDR3 sequences, over 25% seen once. What was sequenced was blood. The TCR originated in a girl aged 2-17 years with multiple sclerosis.

CDR3 in DNA: TGCAGTGCTAGCAGGGAAACTGAAGCTTTCTTT. Its protein product is CSASRETEAFF. The chain joins TRBV20-1 to TRBJ1-1, with D maybe TRBD1 (5 bases). V lost 3 bases and J lost 5, with 7 bases in between. This CDR3 contains 11 residues. CDR1 and CDR2 (germline): DFQATT, SNEGSKA (reference sequence).